The following is a T cell receptor (beta chain) sequence with its context. Its antigen is as yet unknown. Sequence at one end of the junction differs from germline and may be a read error. With 60 Vbeta and 13 Jbeta primers, the PCR was carried out. Method: immunoSEQ multiplex PCR; TCRdb's copy keeps in-frame clones and lacks some. Of 70,000 to 90,000 clones in the sample, under 80% were seen once. This CDR3 is 15 amino acids long. Germline V gene lookup returns CDR1 SEHNR and CDR2 FQNEAQ (reference sequence). The data are from a study of cytomegalovirus exposure and HLA in healthy donors. Study results and caveats: Later, an analysis found that common viral pathogens appeared to be linked with several of the most significant clusters.

The receptor was isolated from a male donor in good health and CMV-seropositive. The rearrangement uses TRBV7-9 and TRBJ1-1, with unresolved D. Sequencing was done on a sample of PBMCs. The CDR3 here is CSSSSGAVSNTEAFF. Written as DNA, the CDR3 is TGTTCCAGCAGCTCAGGAGCGGTGTCGAACACTGAAGCTTTCTTT.